The TCR beta chain described here comes from a study of cytomegalovirus exposure and HLA in healthy donors. Study results and caveats: Researchers catalogued 150 or so TCR beta chains as cytomegalovirus-associated. Upon later analysis, HLA-associated TCR beta chains proved more clonally expanded than other, equally common chains.

On this clone itself: Its antigen is as yet unknown.

Germline V lookup: CDR1 MNHNS, CDR2 SASEGT. The CDR3 is 14 amino acids. Trimming left V 4 bases short and J 1 base short, with 8 bases between. PCR used 60 Vbeta primers and 13 Jbeta primers. Produced via immunoSEQ multiplex PCR; TCRdb's table is partial and in-frame only. The sample has 180,000 or so clones; 60% to 80% are singletons. The V and J genes are TRBV6-1 and TRBJ1-5; no firm D call. Sample: PBMCs. This receptor was identified in a man aged 35-49 years in good health and CMV-seropositive. The CDR3 bases are TGTGCCAGCAGTGGGACTGCAAGCAATCAGCCCCAGCATTTT. Translation: CASSGTASNQPQHF.